One and the same sample provided the 25 T cell receptor beta chains below, sequenced in a study of blood T cell repertoires in COVID-19. Sequencing was performed with immunoSEQ multiplex PCR; in TCRdb, only in-frame clones are kept and a portion is missing. The sample holds about 130,000 clones, roughly 80% seen once. Sequencing was performed on peripheral blood. The origin of the receptors is a woman aged 80 or over with acute or convalescent COVID-19.

V and J are TRBV6-6 and TRBJ1-1; TRBD1 agrees at 10 bases. V gave up 6 bases and J gave up 3 bases; unmatched junction bases: 4. Germline V lookup: CDR1 MNHNY, CDR2 SVGAGI (reference sequence). CDR3 length: 14 amino acids. The CDR3, as DNA: TGTGCCAGCAGCTGGGACAGGGGATACACTGAAGCTTTCTTT. Protein: CASSWDRGYTEAFF.

The chain links TRBV2 to TRBJ2-5; maybe TRBD1 (7 bases). The CDR3 length is 17 residues. The V gene lost 5 bases and the J gene lost 4 bases, with 23 bases spanning the gap. Germline V gene data show CDR1 as SNHLY and CDR2 as FYNNEI. CDR3 amino acids: CASSPRGSRGGGETQYF. In DNA form, the CDR3 reads TGTGCCAGCAGTCCCAGGGGGAGCAGGGGAGGTGGAGAGACCCAGTACTTC.

The chain links TRBV4-3 to TRBJ2-7, with 8 bases matching TRBD2. The CDR3 runs 16 residues. V gave up 0 bases and J gave up 1 base; unmatched junction bases: 5. From germline, CDR1 is LGHNA and CDR2 YSLEER. This CDR3 reads CASSQDIPSGSYEQYF. CDR3 coding DNA: TGCGCCAGCAGCCAAGATATACCTAGCGGGTCCTACGAGCAGTACTTC.

The gene calls are TRBV2 and TRBJ1-1; D ambiguous. V was shortened by 6 bases and J by 4 bases, with 18 bases between the two germline ends. This CDR3 has 15 amino acids. Germline lookup yields CDR1 SNHLY and CDR2 FYNNEI. CDR3 sequence reads: CASSPQTLGSTEAFF. The DNA for the CDR3 is TGTGCCAGCAGCCCCCAGACACTCGGGAGCACTGAAGCTTTCTTT.

This clone was picked up a small number of times. The rearrangement joins TRBV18 to TRBJ1-6; no clear D gene. Trimming removed 2 bases from V and 5 bases from J, with 10 bases in between. Germline V CDR1 and CDR2: KGHSH, LQKENI. The CDR3 sequence is 15 residues long. The CDR3 DNA is TGTGCCAGCTCACCAAAGAGTGTCAATAATTCACCCCTCCACTTT. It encodes CASSPKSVNNSPLHF.

This clone was seen a few times. The V call is TRBV5-1, the J call TRBJ1-3, with a possible D match to TRBD1 (6 bases). The CDR3 consists of 15 residues. In germline, CDR1 is SGHRS, CDR2 YFSETQ. Trimming shortened V by 3 bases and J by 0 bases, and 10 bases separated the two germline ends. CDR3 region: CASSWGGGSGNTIYF. The CDR3 DNA reads TGCGCCAGCAGCTGGGGAGGGGGCTCTGGAAACACCATATATTTT.

This clone was detected once. The chain uses TRBV5-1 and TRBJ1-5, with a possible D match to TRBD1 (5 bases). Germline-derived CDR1 and CDR2 are SGHRS and YFSETQ. The CDR3 runs 14 residues. Between the trimmed V and J ends, which lost 1 base and 6 bases, there was a span of 11 bases. Here the CDR3 reads CASSLFGGGQPQHF. The CDR3 nucleotides are TGCGCCAGCAGCTTGTTTGGGGGAGGTCAGCCCCAGCATTTT.

This clone was counted only a few times. The rearrangement joins TRBV12-3 or TRBV12-4 to TRBJ1-1; TRBD1 is a possible D gene (6 bases). The CDR3 runs 13 residues. Trimming removed 8 bases at V and 0 bases at J, with 10 bases between. The CDR3: CASSWGLNTEAFF. The CDR3 nucleotides read TGTGCCAGCTCTTGGGGGCTGAACACTGAAGCTTTCTTT.

This CDR3 reads CASSPLTSGAYNEQFF. CDR3 sequence (DNA): TGTGCCAGCAGTCCATTAACTAGCGGAGCCTACAATGAGCAGTTCTTC. The rearrangement joins TRBV27 to TRBJ2-1; 8 bases align to TRBD2. The germline V gene encodes CDR1 MNHEY and CDR2 SMNVEV (reference sequence). After removal of 5 bases from V and 2 bases from J, the junction contained 8 bases not matched to a gene. CDR3 length: 16 residues.

The chain combines TRBV4-3 with TRBJ1-3; D is uncertain. The CDR3 has 15 residues. Germline CDR1 LGHNA, CDR2 YSLEER. V was cut by 1 base and J by 4 bases, with 11 bases left in between. Here the CDR3 DNA reads TGCGCCAGCAGCCAAGGACCCAGGTCCGGAAACACCATATATTTT. Translating it yields CASSQGPRSGNTIYF.

The chain links TRBV6-2 or TRBV6-3 to TRBJ1-4; TRBD1 aligns across 7 bases. V lost 3 bases and J lost 7; bases outside the gene matches: 14. The CDR3 covers 17 residues. Per the germline V gene, CDR1 is MNHEY and CDR2 is SVGEGT. CDR3 amino acids: CASSYQEGDSSREKLFF. The CDR3 nucleotides are TGTGCCAGCAGTTATCAAGAGGGGGACAGCTCACGTGAAAAACTGTTTTTT.

This chain uses TRBV6-5 with TRBJ1-2; 11 nucleotides agree with TRBD1. V lost 2 bases and J lost 6; bases outside the gene matches: 5. This CDR3 has 15 residues. Germline assignment: CDR1 MNHEY and CDR2 SVGAGI. Here the CDR3 reads CASSYLRTGGDGYTF. CDR3 nucleotide sequence: TGTGCCAGCAGTTACCTCCGGACAGGGGGCGATGGCTACACCTTC.

This clone was found a few times. The chain has TRBV7-2 and TRBJ1-5, with a weak D call TRBD1 (5 bases). Trimming took off 5 bases at V and 7 bases at J, with 12 bases between the two ends. Germline loops: CDR1 SGHTA, CDR2 FQGNSA. The CDR3 is 13 residues long. CDR3 sequence: CASSNTRGQPQHF. The CDR3 coding sequence is TGTGCCAGCAGCAACACCCGGGGGCAGCCCCAGCATTTT. Full variable domain (remainder filled in from reference TRBV7-2 and TRBJ1-5): GAGVSQSPSNKVTEKGKDVELRCDPISGHTALYWYRQSLGQGLEFLIYFQGNSAPDKSGLPSDRFSAERTGGSVSTLTIQRTQQEDSAVYLCASSNTRGQPQHFGDGTRLSIL.

The gene calls are TRBV3-1 (or the pseudogene TRBV3-2) and TRBJ1-4; D gene ambiguous. CDR3 size: 15 residues. Germline V gives CDR1 LGHDT, CDR2 YNNKEL (reference sequence). The V gene lost 4 bases and the J gene lost 10 bases, with 19 bases spanning the gap. CDR3 region: CASSPRTDFIGKLFF. CDR3 nucleotide sequence: TGTGCCAGCAGCCCCCGGACGGACTTTATAGGAAAACTGTTTTTT.

This clone has a single count. The CDR3 is CASSPWTRSGYQETQYF. The CDR3 nucleotides are TGTGCCAGCAGCCCTTGGACGAGGTCGGGGTACCAAGAGACCCAGTACTTC. V and J are TRBV14 and TRBJ2-5; TRBD2 might be the D (5 bases). Germline loops: CDR1 SGHDN, CDR2 FVKESK. This CDR3 is 17 amino acids long. V gave up 4 bases and J gave up 0 bases, with 18 bases separating them.

In this sample, this clone turned up a few times. V usage is TRBV12-5 and J usage is TRBJ1-5, with TRBD1 identical over 8 bases. Germline V CDR1 and CDR2: LGHNT, FRNRAP. V was pared by 2 bases and J by 0 bases, with 9 bases of the junction left unmatched. This CDR3 contains 18 residues. In DNA form, the CDR3 reads TGTGCTAGTGGTTTGCTGACCGGACAGGGTTATAGCAATCAGCCCCAGCATTTT. Protein: CASGLLTGQGYSNQPQHF.

The rearrangement joins TRBV19 to TRBJ1-2, with D perhaps matching TRBD1 (5 bases). Germline-derived CDR1 and CDR2 are LNHDA and SQIVND (reference sequence). V lost 4 bases to trimming and J lost 4 bases, with 13 bases between them. CDR3 length: 14 residues. The CDR3, as DNA: TGTGCCAGTAGTAGTTGGACAAGCCTCTATGGCTACACCTTC. It yields the protein CASSSWTSLYGYTF.

This clone has just one count. V is TRBV29-1 and J is TRBJ2-1; 14 nucleotides line up with TRBD2. V lost 6 bases, J lost 5 bases, and 3 bases stayed unmatched. The CDR3 totals 14 residues. CDR1 is SQVTM, CDR2 ANQGSEA, per germline. This CDR3 reads CSVGLAGAHNEQFF. CDR3 nucleotides: TGCAGCGTGGGACTAGCGGGAGCCCACAATGAGCAGTTCTTC.

A remark on this clone: One end of the junction is discordant with germline, which a read error may explain. This chain connects TRBV7-7 to TRBJ2-3, with D tentatively TRBD2 (5 bases). Germline V CDR1 and CDR2: SSHAT, FNYEAQ (reference sequence). The CDR3 has 15 amino acids. The CDR3 coding sequence is TGTGCTAGCAGCTTACGGGGTGGTGGGACAGATACGCAGTATTTT. It is translated as CASSLRGGGTDTQYF.

This clone has more than one count but fewer than ten. The rearrangement joins TRBV5-1 to TRBJ1-6; the D gene is possibly TRBD1 (6 bases). The CDR3 consists of 17 residues. CDR1 is SGHRS and CDR2 is YFSETQ in the germline V gene. V lost 0 bases and J 9 bases, leaving 19 bases between the germline ends. CDR3 in DNA: TGCGCCAGCAGCTTGGGGCTGGGGGCGAAAAGTGGTTCACCCCTCCACTTT. Translated, it gives CASSLGLGAKSGSPLHF.

The chain uses TRBV7-6 and TRBJ2-7, with 13 nucleotides matching TRBD2. Germline assignment: CDR1 SGHVS and CDR2 FNYEAQ. CDR3 length: 15 amino acids. Trimming cost V 5 bases and J 7 bases; bases outside gene matches: 8. In nucleotides, the CDR3 is TGTGCCAGCAGCCCTAGGACTAGCGGGAGTAATGAGCAGTACTTC. Amino acids: CASSPRTSGSNEQYF.

The genes are TRBV7-6 and TRBJ2-3, with TRBD1 as a possible D gene (6 bases). Trimming removed 5 bases at V and 1 base at J, with 19 bases between. The CDR3 is 17 residues long. Germline CDR1 is SGHVS and CDR2 is FNYEAQ. The CDR3 DNA reads TGTGCCAGCAGCCCAAAAGGAACAGGGCGCCGCACAGATACGCAGTATTTT. It yields the protein CASSPKGTGRRTDTQYF. The whole variable domain, filled in from reference TRBV7-6 and TRBJ2-3, reads GAGVSQSPRYKVTKRGQDVALRCDPISGHVSLYWYRQALGQGPEFLTYFNYEAQQDKSGLPNDRFSAERPEGSISTLTIQRTEQRDSAMYRCASSPKGTGRRTDTQYFGPGTRLTVL.

V usage is TRBV30 and J usage is TRBJ1-4; D call uncertain. The CDR3 runs 13 residues. V was shortened by 4 bases and J by 8 bases, with 14 bases between the two germline ends. Germline values: CDR1 GTSNPN, CDR2 SVGIG (reference sequence). CDR3 bases: TGTGCCTGGAATGTCGGGAGTTGGGAAAAACTGTTTTTT. Its translation is CAWNVGSWEKLFF.

The chain carries TRBV5-1 and TRBJ2-3, with TRBD1 matching 7 bases. This CDR3 region has 14 residues. J gave up 4 bases and V 2 bases, and 4 bases lay outside the gene matches. Germline CDR1 reads SGHRS; CDR2 reads YFSETQ. The CDR3 loop reads CASSFRTGADTQYF. DNA for the CDR3: TGCGCCAGCAGCTTCCGAACAGGGGCAGATACGCAGTATTTT. The full variable domain, with the rest looked up from reference TRBV5-1 and TRBJ2-3, is KAGVTQTPRYLIKTRGQQVTLSCSPISGHRSVSWYQQTPGQGLQFLFEYFSETQRNKGNFPGRFSGRQFSNSRSEMNVSTLELGDSALYLCASSFRTGADTQYFGPGTRLTVL.

V is TRBV6-5 and J is TRBJ1-2; D is unresolved. Per germline, CDR1 MNHEY and CDR2 SVGAGI. The CDR3 extends over 13 amino acids. V was pared by 0 bases and J by 4 bases, with 6 bases between. CDR3 DNA sequence: TGTGCCAGCAGTTACTCGCCAGTCTATGGCTACACCTTC. This translates into CASSYSPVYGYTF.